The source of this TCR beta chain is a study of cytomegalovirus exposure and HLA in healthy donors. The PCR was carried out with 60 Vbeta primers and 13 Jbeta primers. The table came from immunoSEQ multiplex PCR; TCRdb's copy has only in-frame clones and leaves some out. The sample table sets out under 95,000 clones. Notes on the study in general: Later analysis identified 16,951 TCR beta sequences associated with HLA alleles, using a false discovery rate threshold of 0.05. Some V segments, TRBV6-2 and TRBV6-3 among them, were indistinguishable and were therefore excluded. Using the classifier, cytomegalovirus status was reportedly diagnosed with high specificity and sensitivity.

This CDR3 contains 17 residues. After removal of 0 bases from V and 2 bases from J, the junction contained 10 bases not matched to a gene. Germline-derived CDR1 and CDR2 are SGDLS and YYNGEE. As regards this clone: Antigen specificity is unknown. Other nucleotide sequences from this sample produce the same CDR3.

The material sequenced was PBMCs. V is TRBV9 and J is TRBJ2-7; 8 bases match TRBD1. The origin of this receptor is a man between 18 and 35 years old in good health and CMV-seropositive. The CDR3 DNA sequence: TGTGCCAGCAGCGTAGCTTTAGGACAGGGTGGCCCCTACGAGCAGTACTTC. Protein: CASSVALGQGGPYEQYF.